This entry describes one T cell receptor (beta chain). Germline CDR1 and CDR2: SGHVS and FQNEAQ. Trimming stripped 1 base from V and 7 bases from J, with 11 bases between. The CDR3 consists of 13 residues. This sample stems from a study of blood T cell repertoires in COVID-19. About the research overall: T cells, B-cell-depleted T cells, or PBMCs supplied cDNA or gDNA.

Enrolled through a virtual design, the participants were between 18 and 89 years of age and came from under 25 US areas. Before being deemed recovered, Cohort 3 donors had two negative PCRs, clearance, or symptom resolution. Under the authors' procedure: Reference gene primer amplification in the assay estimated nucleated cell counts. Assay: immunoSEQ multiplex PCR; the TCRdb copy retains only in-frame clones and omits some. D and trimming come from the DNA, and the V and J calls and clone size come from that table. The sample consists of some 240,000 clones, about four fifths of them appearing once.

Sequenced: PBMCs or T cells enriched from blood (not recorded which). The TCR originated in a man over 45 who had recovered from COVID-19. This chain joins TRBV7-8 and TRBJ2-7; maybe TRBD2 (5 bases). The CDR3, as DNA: TGTGCCAGCAGCTTAGTGTCGAGGGTGGAGCAGTACTTC. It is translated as CASSLVSRVEQYF. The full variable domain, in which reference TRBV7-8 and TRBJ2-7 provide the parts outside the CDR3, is GAGVSQSPRYKVAKRGQDVALRCDPISGHVSLFWYQQALGQGPEFLTYFQNEAQLDKSGLPSDRFFAERPEGSVSTLKIQRTQQEDSAVYLCASSLVSRVEQYFGPGTRLTVT.